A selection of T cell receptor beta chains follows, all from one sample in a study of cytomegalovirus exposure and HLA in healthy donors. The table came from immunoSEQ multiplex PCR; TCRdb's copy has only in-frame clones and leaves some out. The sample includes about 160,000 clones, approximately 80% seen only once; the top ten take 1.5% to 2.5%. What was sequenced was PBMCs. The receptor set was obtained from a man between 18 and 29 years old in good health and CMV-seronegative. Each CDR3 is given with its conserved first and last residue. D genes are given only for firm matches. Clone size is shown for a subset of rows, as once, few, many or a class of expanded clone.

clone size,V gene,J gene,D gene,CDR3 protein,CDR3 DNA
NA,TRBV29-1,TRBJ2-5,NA,CSVFRDFQETQYF,TGCAGCGTTTTTCGGGACTTCCAAGAGACCCAGTACTTC
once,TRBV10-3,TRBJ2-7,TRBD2,CAINDSPGLGVEQYF,TGTGCCATCAATGATAGCCCGGGACTAGGTGTCGAGCAGTACTTC
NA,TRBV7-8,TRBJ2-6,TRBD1,CASSPTGELLSGANVLTF,TGTGCCAGCAGCCCCACAGGGGAACTCCTCTCTGGGGCCAACGTCCTGACTTTC
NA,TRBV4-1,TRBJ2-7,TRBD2,CASSQERGVDEQYF,TGCGCCAGCAGCCAAGAGCGGGGGGTCGACGAGCAGTACTTC
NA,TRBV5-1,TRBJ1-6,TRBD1,CASSLAGQRYNSPLHF,TGCGCCAGCAGCTTGGCGGGACAGAGATATAATTCACCCCTCCACTTT
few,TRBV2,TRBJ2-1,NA,CASSDSISGAIEQFF,TGTGCCAGCAGTGACTCTATATCTGGTGCGATTGAGCAGTTCTTC
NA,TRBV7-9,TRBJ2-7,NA,CASRGGGYEQYF,TGTGCCAGCAGGGGAGGGGGATACGAGCAGTACTTC
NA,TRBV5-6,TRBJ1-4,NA,CASSLPGSEKLFF,TGTGCCAGCAGCTTGCCGGGGAGTGAAAAACTGTTTTTT
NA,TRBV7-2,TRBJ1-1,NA,CASSSAGGMNTEAFF,TGTGCCAGCAGCTCCGCCGGGGGGATGAACACTGAAGCTTTCTTT
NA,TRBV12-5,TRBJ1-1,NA,CASGLLGATEAFF,TGTGCTAGTGGTTTGCTAGGGGCCACTGAAGCTTTCTTT
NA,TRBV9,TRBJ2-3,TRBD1,CASSGETGLGTDTQYF,TGTGCCAGCAGCGGGGAGACAGGGCTGGGGACAGATACGCAGTATTTT
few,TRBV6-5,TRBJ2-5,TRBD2,CASSQQTSLYETQYF,TGTGCCAGCAGTCAACAGACTAGCTTGTACGAGACCCAGTACTTC
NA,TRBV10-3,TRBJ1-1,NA,CAIRATGNTEAFF,TGTGCCATCAGAGCCACAGGGAACACTGAAGCTTTCTTT
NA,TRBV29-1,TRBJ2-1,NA,CSTRPSSGESEQFF,TGCAGTACCCGTCCTTCTTCAGGGGAGAGTGAGCAGTTCTTC
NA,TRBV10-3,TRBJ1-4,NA,CAISESGAVEATNEKLFF,TGTGCCATCAGTGAGTCCGGAGCAGTCGAAGCAACTAATGAAAAACTGTTTTTT
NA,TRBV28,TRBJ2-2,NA,CASSLHTLAWTGELFF,TGTGCCAGCAGTCTCCACACCCTAGCCTGGACCGGGGAGCTGTTTTTT
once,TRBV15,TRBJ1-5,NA,CATSGGRGRISNQPQHF,TGTGCCACCAGCGGAGGACGGGGGAGGATTAGCAATCAGCCCCAGCATTTT
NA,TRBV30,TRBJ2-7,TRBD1,CAWSVSGGIYEQYF,TGTGCCTGGAGTGTTTCAGGGGGCATATACGAGCAGTACTTC
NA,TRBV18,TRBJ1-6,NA,CASSPLPRASPLHF,TGTGCCAGCTCACCCCTTCCCAGGGCTTCACCCCTCCACTTT
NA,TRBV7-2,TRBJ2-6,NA,CASSLRVSGANVLTF,TGTGCCAGCAGCTTAAGAGTATCTGGGGCCAACGTCCTGACTTTC
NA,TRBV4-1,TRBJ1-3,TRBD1,CASSLGQGRNTIYF,TGCGCCAGCAGTCTGGGACAGGGGAGAAACACCATATATTTT
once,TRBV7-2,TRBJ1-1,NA,CDSRADRNTEAFF,TGCGACTCCAGGGCGGACCGGAACACTGAAGCTTTCTTT
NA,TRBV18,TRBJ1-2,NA,CASSPKVTGSGFGYTF,TGTGCCAGCTCACCGAAGGTGACAGGATCCGGGTTTGGCTACACCTTC
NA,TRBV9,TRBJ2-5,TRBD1,CASSRGTGGPETQYF,TGTGCCAGCAGCCGGGGGACAGGGGGCCCAGAGACCCAGTACTTC